Shown below are 19 T cell receptor beta chains from a single sample sequenced in a study of T cells in Graves' hyperthyroidism and ophthalmopathy. TCR beta CDR3 regions were amplified from RNA transcripts. A first-round RT-PCR of the TCR CDR3 used the HTBI primer set. Each CDR3 protein gets one entry after TCRdb re-called the multiplex PCR reads with MiXCR. The sample carries around 570,000 distinct CDR3 sequences, approximately 20% recorded once. Sequencing was done on a sample of blood. The receptor set was obtained from a man aged 35 to 55 with Graves' ophthalmopathy.

This clonotype was observed many times. V gene TRBV3-1 combines with J gene TRBJ1-4, with 7 nucleotides matching TRBD1. CDR3 size: 17 residues. V lost 1 base, J lost 0 bases, and 5 bases stayed unmatched. Germline-derived CDR1 and CDR2 are LGHDT and YNNKEL (reference sequence). The CDR3 sequence is CASSQGQGVTTNEKLFF. The CDR3 bases are TGTGCCAGCAGCCAAGGGCAGGGGGTGACAACTAATGAAAAACTGTTTTTT. The entire variable domain, with the rest obtained from reference TRBV3-1 and TRBJ1-4, is as follows: DTAVSQTPKYLVTQMGNDKSIKCEQNLGHDTMYWYKQDSKKFLKIMFSYNNKELIINETVPNRFSPKSPDKAHLNLHINSLELGDSAVYFCASSQGQGVTTNEKLFFGSGTQLSVL.

In this sample, this clonotype turned up a few times. The chain joins TRBV2 to TRBJ1-1, with 8 bases lining up with TRBD1. With V trimmed by 10 bases and J by 5 bases, 6 bases remained unmatched. The CDR3 is 12 amino acids. Germline CDR1 reads SNHLY; CDR2 reads FYNNEI. The CDR3 coding sequence is TGTGCCACTTCTCAGGGGGCTACTGAAGCTTTCTTT. Encoded protein: CATSQGATEAFF.

This clonotype was observed at least ten times. The V and J genes are TRBV28 and TRBJ2-7; possible D gene TRBD1, 5 bases. V lost 6 bases, J lost 5 bases, and 20 bases lay in between. The CDR3 is 15 amino acids. Germline V gene lookup returns CDR1 MDHEN and CDR2 SYDVKM. The CDR3 protein is CASSLRQTDSDEQYF. The CDR3 bases are TGTGCCAGCAGCCTCCGACAGACAGATTCGGACGAGCAGTACTTC.

This clonotype has more than one count but fewer than ten. The chain combines TRBV4-3 with TRBJ2-1; no clear D gene. V was pared by 0 bases and J by 0 bases, with 15 bases between. The germline V gene has CDR1 LGHNA and CDR2 YSLEER. The CDR3 runs to 18 residues. DNA of the CDR3: TGCGCCAGCAGCCAAGAAGCTTGGGAAACCAGCTCCTACAATGAGCAGTTCTTC. Its translation is CASSQEAWETSSYNEQFF.

The table lists this clonotype with a few counts. The junction departs from germline at one end; a sequencing error may be responsible. This sequence joins TRBV7-2 and TRBJ2-5; the D gene is possibly TRBD2 (5 bases). CDR3 size: 15 residues. The germline CDR1 and CDR2 sequences are SGHTA and FQGNSA. This CDR3 reads CASSLSGATVETRYF. Written as DNA, the CDR3 is TGTGCCAGCAGCTTAAGCGGAGCCACGGTCGAGACCCGGTACTTC. Full variable domain (rest looked up from reference TRBV7-2 and TRBJ2-5): GAGVSQSPSNKVTEKGKDVELRCDPISGHTALYWYRQSLGQGLEFLIYFQGNSAPDKSGLPSDRFSAERTGGSVSTLTIQRTQQEDSAVYLCASSLSGATVETRYFGPGTRLLVL.

V gene TRBV28 combines with J gene TRBJ2-1; no clear D. This CDR3 region has 10 residues. Trimming took off 8 bases at V and 8 bases at J, with 7 bases between the two ends. Germline V gene data show CDR1 as MDHEN and CDR2 as SYDVKM. The CDR3 spells CASGRDEQFF. CDR3 nucleotide sequence: TGTGCCAGCGGGCGAGATGAGCAGTTCTTC.

The chain has TRBV6-6 and TRBJ1-2; D call uncertain. There are 15 residues in the CDR3. Germline V CDR1 and CDR2: MNHNY, SVGAGI (reference sequence). V was trimmed by 0 bases and J by 4 bases, leaving 12 bases between them. This chain's CDR3 is CASSYSDGGVYGYTF. Written as DNA, the CDR3 is TGTGCCAGCAGTTACTCGGACGGCGGAGTCTATGGCTACACCTTC.

The chain couples TRBV7-8 to TRBJ1-3; TRBD1 might be the D (6 bases). The germline gives CDR1 SGHVS, CDR2 FQNEAQ. This CDR3 has 18 residues. V shed 5 bases and J shed 0 bases, with 20 bases lying between them. The CDR3 DNA sequence: TGTGCCAGCAGCCGAGGCCGGGGGCGAACCGTCTCTGGAAACACCATATATTTT. This encodes CASSRGRGRTVSGNTIYF.

There are a few counts of this clonotype. V and J are TRBV30 and TRBJ1-1; TRBD1 is a possible D gene (5 bases). CDR3 length: 12 amino acids. The germline V and J ends were trimmed by 4 bases and 10 bases, with 16 bases remaining between them. In germline, CDR1 is GTSNPN, CDR2 SVGIG (reference sequence). CDR3 protein: CAWTPGAGTAFF. In nucleotides, the CDR3 is TGTGCCTGGACTCCTGGGGCAGGCACAGCTTTCTTT.

This clonotype has ten or more counts. The V gene is TRBV28, the J gene TRBJ2-7; D unresolved. Trimming stripped 9 bases from V and 7 bases from J, with 22 bases between. Germline V gives CDR1 MDHEN, CDR2 SYDVKM. The CDR3 is made up of 14 amino acids. CDR3 protein: CASFEPGTPTEQYF. CDR3 coding DNA: TGTGCCAGTTTCGAACCGGGTACCCCAACGGAGCAGTACTTC.

The chain is built from TRBV5-6 and TRBJ2-2; tentatively, D is TRBD2 (5 bases). Looked up from germline, CDR1 is SGHDT and CDR2 is YYEEEE. This CDR3 has 15 residues. Trimming removed 1 base from V and 4 bases from J, with 11 bases in between. CDR3 region: CASSLKRFFTGELFF. The CDR3 DNA sequence: TGTGCCAGCAGCTTGAAGCGGTTCTTCACCGGGGAGCTGTTTTTT. Filled out from reference TRBV5-6 and TRBJ2-2, the complete variable domain reads DAGVTQSPTHLIKTRGQQVTLRCSPKSGHDTVSWYQQALGQGPQFIFQYYEEEERQRGNFPDRFSGHQFPNYSSELNVNALLLGDSALYLCASSLKRFFTGELFFGEGSRLTVL.

This sequence joins TRBV7-9 and TRBJ2-5, with no clear D. Trimming took off 0 bases at V and 0 bases at J, with 5 bases between the two ends. The CDR3 totals 14 residues. The germline gives CDR1 SEHNR, CDR2 FQNEAQ (reference sequence). The CDR3 coding sequence is TGTGCCAGCAGCTTAGCCTCGTACCAAGAGACCCAGTACTTC. Residues: CASSLASYQETQYF.

This clonotype occurred a few times. The V and J genes are TRBV6-2 or TRBV6-3 and TRBJ2-6; no reliable D call. V shed 6 bases and J shed 2 bases, with 14 bases lying between them. The CDR3 totals 16 residues. Germline V gene sequence: CDR1 MNHEY, CDR2 SVGEGT. CDR3 region: CASSLGFLTGANVLTF. The CDR3 bases are TGTGCCAGCAGCTTGGGTTTTTTGACTGGGGCCAACGTCCTGACTTTC.

This clonotype was found many times. The CDR3 sequence: CASSPHPGGSYEQYF. The CDR3 region has the DNA TGCGCCAGCAGCCCACACCCTGGGGGCTCCTACGAGCAGTACTTC. The rearrangement uses TRBV5-1 and TRBJ2-7; D could derive from TRBD1 or TRBD2 (5 bases each). Between the trimmed V and J ends, which lost 4 bases and 0 bases, there was a span of 14 bases. Germline values: CDR1 SGHRS, CDR2 YFSETQ. The CDR3 runs to 15 residues.

The table lists this clonotype with a few counts. V gene TRBV11-2 combines with J gene TRBJ2-1; TRBD2 is a possible D gene (10 bases). This CDR3 region has 16 residues. V was shortened by 1 base and J by 13 bases, with 23 bases between the two germline ends. Germline-derived CDR1 and CDR2 are SGHAT and FQNNGV. The chain's CDR3 is CASSLAGTGSSGSQFF. In DNA form, the CDR3 reads TGTGCCAGCAGCTTAGCGGGGACAGGGTCTAGCGGGAGCCAGTTCTTC.

On this clonotype: At one of its ends the junction is not consistent with the germline gene, which may arise from a read error. The chain is built from TRBV7-3 and TRBJ1-1, with no clear D. Germline V gene data show CDR1 as SGHTA and CDR2 as FQGTGA. The CDR3 has 14 residues. The CDR3 region is CASSLESANTEAFF. DNA for the CDR3: TGCGCCAGCAGCCTCGAATCTGCGAACACTGAAGCTTTCTTT.

This clonotype occurred many times. The chain carries TRBV3-1 and TRBJ1-2; D remains unclear. Germline CDR1 reads LGHDT; CDR2 reads YNNKEL (reference sequence). Deletions cut 4 bases from V and 7 bases from J, with 10 bases between. This CDR3 contains 12 residues. The CDR3 nucleotides read TGTGCCAGCAGCCTAAAAGAAGCTGGCTACACCTTC. It encodes CASSLKEAGYTF.

In this sample, this clonotype turned up many times. This chain links TRBV3-1 with TRBJ2-1; D unclear. Trimming pared 2 bases from V and 6 bases from J, leaving 8 bases between. The CDR3 is 13 residues long. Germline V gives CDR1 LGHDT, CDR2 YNNKEL (reference sequence). The CDR3 is CASSQMGLNEQFF. For the CDR3, the DNA is TGTGCCAGCAGCCAAATGGGTCTCAATGAGCAGTTCTTC.

The V call is TRBV4-1, the J call TRBJ2-5; 7 bases are shared with TRBD1. After removal of 5 bases from V and 5 bases from J, the junction contained 8 bases not matched to a gene. Germline values: CDR1 MGHRA, CDR2 YSYEKL. The CDR3 extends over 14 amino acids. DNA for the CDR3: TGCGCCAGCAGCTTTCGACAGGGATGGGAGACCCAGTACTTC. The encoded protein is CASSFRQGWETQYF.